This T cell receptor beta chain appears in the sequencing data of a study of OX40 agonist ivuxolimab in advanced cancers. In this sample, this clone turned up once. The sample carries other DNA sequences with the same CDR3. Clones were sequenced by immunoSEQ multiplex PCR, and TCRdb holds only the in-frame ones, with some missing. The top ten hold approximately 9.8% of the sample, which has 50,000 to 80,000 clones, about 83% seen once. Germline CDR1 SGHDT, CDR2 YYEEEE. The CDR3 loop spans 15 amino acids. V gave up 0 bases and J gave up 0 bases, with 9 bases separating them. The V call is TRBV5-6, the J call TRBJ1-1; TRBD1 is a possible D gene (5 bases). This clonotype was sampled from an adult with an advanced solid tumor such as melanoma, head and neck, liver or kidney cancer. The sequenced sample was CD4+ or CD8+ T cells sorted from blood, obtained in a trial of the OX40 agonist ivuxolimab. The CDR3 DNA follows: TGTGCCAGCAGCTTGGTGGGGGGTATGAACACTGAAGCTTTCTTT. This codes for CASSLVGGMNTEAFF.